This T cell receptor beta chain comes out of a study of blood T cell repertoires in COVID-19. Study information: The cDNA or gDNA used as material had been derived from T cells, B-cell-depleted T cells, or PBMCs.

A single count supports this clone. The cohort comprised adults aged roughly 18 to 95 years residing in about two dozen US areas. The study recruited exposed participants who had met a COVID-19 case within 2 weeks before entry. TCRdb's table, derived via immunoSEQ multiplex PCR, lists solely in-frame clones and lacks some. Of approximately 260,000 clones listed, around 84% are singletons. This TCR was recovered from a woman aged 45-59 years who had been exposed to COVID-19. The sequenced sample was PBMCs or T cells enriched from blood (not recorded which).

CDR3 bases: TGCGCCAGCAGCGCCGGGACAGACAACTATGGCTACACCTTC. Its translation is CASSAGTDNYGYTF. The J gene is TRBJ1-2, the V gene TRBV5-1; 7 bases map to TRBD1. With V trimmed by 4 bases and J by 2 bases, 5 bases remained unmatched. CDR3 length: 14 residues. CDR1 and CDR2 (germline): SGHRS, YFSETQ.